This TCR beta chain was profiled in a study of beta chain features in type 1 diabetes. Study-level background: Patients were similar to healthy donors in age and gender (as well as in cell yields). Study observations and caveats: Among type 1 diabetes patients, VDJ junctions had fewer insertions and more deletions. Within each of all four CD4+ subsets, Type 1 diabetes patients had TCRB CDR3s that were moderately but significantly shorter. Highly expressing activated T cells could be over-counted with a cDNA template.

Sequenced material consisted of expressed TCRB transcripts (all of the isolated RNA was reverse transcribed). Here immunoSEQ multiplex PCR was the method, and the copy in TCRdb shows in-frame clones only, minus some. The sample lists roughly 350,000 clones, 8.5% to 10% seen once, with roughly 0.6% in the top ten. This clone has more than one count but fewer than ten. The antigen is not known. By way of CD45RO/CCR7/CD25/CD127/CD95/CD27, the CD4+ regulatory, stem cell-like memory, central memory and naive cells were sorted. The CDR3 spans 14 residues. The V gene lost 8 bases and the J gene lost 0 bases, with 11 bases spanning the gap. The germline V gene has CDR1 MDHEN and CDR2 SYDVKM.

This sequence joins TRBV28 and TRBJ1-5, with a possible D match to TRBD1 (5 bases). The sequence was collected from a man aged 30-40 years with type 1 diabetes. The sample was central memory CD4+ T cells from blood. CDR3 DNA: TGTGCCAGCGACAGTTACCATAGCAATCAGCCCCAGCATTTT. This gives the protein CASDSYHSNQPQHF. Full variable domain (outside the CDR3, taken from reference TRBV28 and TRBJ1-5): DVKVTQSSRYLVKRTGEKVFLECVQDMDHENMFWYRQDPGLGLRLIYFSYDVKMKEKGDIPEGYSVSREKKERFSLILESASTNQTSMYLCASDSYHSNQPQHFGDGTRLSIL.